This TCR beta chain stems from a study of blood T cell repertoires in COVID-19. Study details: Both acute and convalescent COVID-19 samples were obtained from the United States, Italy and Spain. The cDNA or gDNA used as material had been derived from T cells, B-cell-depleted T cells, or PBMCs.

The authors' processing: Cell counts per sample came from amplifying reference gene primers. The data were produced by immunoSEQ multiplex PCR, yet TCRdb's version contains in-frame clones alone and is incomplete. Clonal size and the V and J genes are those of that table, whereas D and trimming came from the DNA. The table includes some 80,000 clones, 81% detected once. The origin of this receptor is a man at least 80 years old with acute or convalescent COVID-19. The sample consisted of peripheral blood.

Written as DNA, the CDR3 is TGTGCCAGCAGCTCATCCGGAGGACAGGGATTCCGACGGGAGCAGTACTTC. It yields the protein CASSSSGGQGFRREQYF. The gene calls are TRBV5-4 and TRBJ2-7; TRBD1 agrees at 8 bases. The CDR3 is made up of 17 amino acids. V lost 3 bases to trimming and J lost 7 bases; unmatched junction nucleotides: 18. Germline CDR1 and CDR2: SGHNT and YYREEE (reference sequence).